The 21 T cell receptor beta chains below come from one sample, sequenced in a study of molecular identifiers for immune sequencing clone quantification. One entry per CDR3 protein results from TCRdb running MiXCR on the PCR reads. The repertoire holds about 640,000 distinct CDR3 sequences, with about 20% as singletons. Sequencing input: naive CD8+ T cells from blood, with Jurkat cell RNA spiked in. Noted subset: FACS-sorted CD8+CD4-CCR7+CD45RA+ naive T cells. The receptors come from a human donor in good health. Some libraries in this study had Jurkat cell RNA spiked in.

This clonotype was seen ten or more times. This chain uses TRBV6-2 or TRBV6-3 with TRBJ2-7; weak D call: TRBD1 (6 bases). CDR3 length equals 13 residues. The germline V gene has CDR1 MNHEY and CDR2 SVGEGT. V gave up 7 bases and J gave up 3 bases, with 13 bases separating them. CDR3 in amino acids: CASKKGDNYEQYF. CDR3 coding DNA: TGTGCCAGCAAAAAAGGGGACAACTACGAGCAGTACTTC.

On this clonotype itself: This may be a read error, as it is one base from a much larger clone. The gene calls are TRBV13 and TRBJ1-2, with D perhaps TRBD1 (5 bases). In germline, CDR1 is PRHDT, CDR2 FYEKMQ (reference sequence). V lost 5 bases and J lost 6, with 10 bases in between. The CDR3 consists of 12 residues. The CDR3 is CASSIETDGYTF. The CDR3 DNA sequence: TGTGCCAGCAGCATAGAGACAGATGGCTACACCTTC.

This clonotype showed up many times. The genes are TRBV28 and TRBJ2-3; possibly TRBD2 for D (7 bases). The CDR3 is 19 residues long. Per the germline V gene, CDR1 is MDHEN and CDR2 is SYDVKM. V was clipped by 4 bases and J by 0 bases, with 23 bases between them. The CDR3 bases are TGTGCCAGCAGTTCCAGCCCCCTTCTAGGGGGGGTTAGCACAGATACGCAGTATTTT. Translated: CASSSSPLLGGVSTDTQYF.

A few counts support this clonotype. This rearrangement joins TRBV12-3 or TRBV12-4 to TRBJ2-3; no clear D. CDR3 size: 14 residues. Between the trimmed V and J ends, which lost 0 bases and 2 bases, there was a span of 6 bases. CDR3 DNA: TGTGCCAGCAGTTTAGCCATTTACACAGATACGCAGTATTTT. Translated, it gives CASSLAIYTDTQYF.

In regard to this clonotype: A much larger clone is a single base away; this may be a read error. The rearrangement links TRBV5-4 to TRBJ1-2; TRBD1 might be the D (6 bases). CDR3 length equals 18 residues. The V gene lost 4 bases and the J gene lost 0 bases, with 22 bases spanning the gap. Germline V gene lookup returns CDR1 SGHNT and CDR2 YYREEE (reference sequence). The CDR3 loop is CASSAETGLLATNYGYTF. The DNA for the CDR3 is TGTGCCAGCAGCGCGGAAACAGGGCTCCTTGCTACTAACTATGGCTACACCTTC.

In its sample, this clonotype was seen many times. This rearrangement joins TRBV20-1 to TRBJ2-7; TRBD1 matches 8 bases. V was clipped by 0 bases and J by 1 base; unmatched bases: 17. The germline V gene encodes CDR1 DFQATT and CDR2 SNEGSKA (reference sequence). This CDR3 spans 19 amino acids. The DNA for the CDR3 is TGCAGTGCTAGAGATCGAGGAATGAGGCGGGGACAGGCATCCTACGAGCAGTACTTC. The encoded protein is CSARDRGMRRGQASYEQYF.

The rearrangement links TRBV27 to TRBJ2-2, with 10 bases matching TRBD2. V was pared by 8 bases and J by 0 bases, with 18 bases of the junction left unmatched. Germline CDR1 reads MNHEY; CDR2 reads SMNVEV (reference sequence). CDR3 length: 20 residues. In DNA form, the CDR3 reads TGTGCCAGCTCCCCTAGGGCTAGCGGGAGAGTCTACGCGAACACCGGGGAGCTGTTTTTT. Protein product: CASSPRASGRVYANTGELFF.

The count of this clonotype is one. This clone may be a read error of a much larger clone one base away. The chain joins TRBV7-9 to TRBJ1-2; 12 bases align to TRBD1. Germline lookup yields CDR1 SEHNR and CDR2 FQNEAQ (reference sequence). With V trimmed by 8 bases and J by 7 bases, 14 bases remained unmatched. This CDR3 comprises 16 residues. For the CDR3, the DNA is TGTGCCAGCGGCTCCTCCGGGACAGGGGGCGCGTTTGGCTACACCTTC. Residues: CASGSSGTGGAFGYTF.

This clonotype was found a few times. The CDR3 DNA reads as TGTGCCAGCAGCTCCTCACTAGGGCCCCAGCATTTT. It yields the protein CASSSSLGPQHF. The gene calls are TRBV13 and TRBJ1-5; D is unresolved. This CDR3 has 12 amino acids. The V gene lost 4 bases and the J gene lost 9 bases, with 10 bases spanning the gap. Per germline, CDR1 PRHDT and CDR2 FYEKMQ (reference sequence).

In this sample, this clonotype turned up many times. The CDR3 DNA reads TGTGCCAGCAGCTTGGGGCCCACCTGGGGGCAGTTCTTC. Protein: CASSLGPTWGQFF. This rearrangement joins TRBV11-2 to TRBJ2-1; D might be TRBD1 (5 bases). Per germline, CDR1 SGHAT and CDR2 FQNNGV. V lost 3 bases to trimming and J lost 12 bases, with 15 bases between them. The CDR3 contains 13 residues.

On this clonotype: A much larger clone sits a single nucleotide away, making a read error possible. This rearrangement joins TRBV27 to TRBJ2-3, with D hard to call. The CDR3 loop spans 15 amino acids. Germline values: CDR1 MNHEY, CDR2 SMNVEV (reference sequence). V lost 5 bases and J lost 0, with 12 bases in between. The CDR3 loop is CASSLPTPSTDTQYF. CDR3 bases: TGTGCCAGCAGTCTCCCCACACCTAGCACAGATACGCAGTATTTT.

This clonotype was observed at least ten times. The V and J genes are TRBV9 and TRBJ2-3; no definite D call. This CDR3 is 15 amino acids long. Trimming left V 6 bases short and J 5 bases short, with 19 bases between. Germline CDR1 is SGDLS and CDR2 is YYNGEE. The CDR3 region is CASTSDSFAEDTQYF. In nucleotides, the CDR3 is TGTGCCAGCACCAGTGATTCTTTCGCCGAAGATACGCAGTATTTT.

This clonotype was counted many times. The chain recombines TRBV4-3 with TRBJ2-3; TRBD2 matches at 10 bases. Germline values: CDR1 LGHNA, CDR2 YSLEER. J gave up 10 bases and V 0 bases, and 22 bases lay outside the gene matches. CDR3 length: 20 amino acids. CDR3 sequence reads: CASSQDTGLAGAIDMLAQYF. DNA of the CDR3: TGCGCCAGCAGCCAAGATACCGGCCTAGCGGGAGCCATTGATATGTTGGCGCAGTATTTT.

This clonotype has a count of ten or more. A junction end diverges from the germline sequence, so it may reflect a read error. The chain uses TRBV14 and TRBJ1-3; no firm D call. Per the germline V gene, CDR1 is SGHDN and CDR2 is FVKESK. The CDR3 runs to 15 residues. The DNA of the CDR3 is TGCGCCAGCAGCCAAGATATAGGCTCTGGAAACACCATATATTTT. It yields the protein CASSQDIGSGNTIYF.

In this sample, this clonotype turned up many times. The chain is built from TRBV13 and TRBJ2-3, with D uncertain. Trimming cost V 5 bases and J 0 bases, with 15 bases left between them. The CDR3 has 16 residues. Germline V gene data show CDR1 as PRHDT and CDR2 as FYEKMQ (reference sequence). In DNA, the CDR3 is TGTGCCAGCAGCAACCGCGCACTTTCTAGCACAGATACGCAGTATTTT. Translation gives CASSNRALSSTDTQYF.

This clonotype showed up many times. The chain employs TRBV7-9 and TRBJ2-4; D call uncertain. Germline V gene data show CDR1 as SEHNR and CDR2 as FQNEAQ (reference sequence). The CDR3 extends over 18 amino acids. V was clipped by 1 base and J by 0 bases, with 16 bases between them. The CDR3 loop reads CASSLVSPAVTAKNIQYF. The CDR3 nucleotides read TGTGCCAGCAGCTTAGTCTCCCCCGCCGTGACAGCCAAAAACATTCAGTACTTC.

The chain couples TRBV30 to TRBJ2-4; 8 nucleotides match TRBD1. The CDR3 is made up of 15 amino acids. Germline assignment: CDR1 GTSNPN and CDR2 SVGIG (reference sequence). V lost 2 bases, J lost 1 base, and 4 bases stayed unmatched. In DNA form, the CDR3 reads TGTGCCTGGAGTCAACAGGGGGGTGCCAAAAACATTCAGTACTTC. It encodes CAWSQQGGAKNIQYF.

The table lists this clonotype with many counts. The chain joins TRBV11-2 to TRBJ2-1; D might be TRBD2 (5 bases). Germline loops: CDR1 SGHAT, CDR2 FQNNGV. This CDR3 comprises 15 residues. Trimming cost V 2 bases and J 4 bases, with 12 bases left between them. DNA of the CDR3: TGTGCCAGCAGCTTAAGAGAGAGAGGGTACAATGAGCAGTTCTTC. Amino acid sequence: CASSLRERGYNEQFF.

V usage is TRBV20-1 and J usage is TRBJ2-2; D remains ambiguous. The CDR3 covers 15 residues. Germline V lookup: CDR1 DFQATT, CDR2 SNEGSKA (reference sequence). Deletions cut 0 bases from V and 1 base from J, with 9 bases between. This chain's CDR3 is CSARETGRNTGELFF. DNA of the CDR3: TGCAGTGCTAGAGAAACGGGTCGGAACACCGGGGAGCTGTTTTTT.

This clonotype was counted between two and nine times. The V and J genes are TRBV4-1 and TRBJ1-6; 8 bases fit TRBD1. Germline V gene data show CDR1 as MGHRA and CDR2 as YSYEKL. The CDR3 covers 18 residues. With 3 bases clipped from V and 0 bases from J, the junction kept 7 bases outside the gene matches. The CDR3: CASSQMGQASSYNSPLHF. CDR3 nucleotide sequence: TGCGCCAGCAGCCAGATGGGACAGGCCAGCTCCTATAATTCACCCCTCCACTTT.

V gene TRBV4-1 combines with J gene TRBJ2-1, with D maybe TRBD1 (5 bases). Looked up from germline, CDR1 is MGHRA and CDR2 is YSYEKL. This CDR3 is built from 12 residues. Trimming left V 4 bases short and J 9 bases short, with 10 bases between. CDR3: CASSPDTGEQFF. Here the CDR3 DNA reads TGCGCCAGCAGCCCGGACACTGGTGAGCAGTTCTTC.